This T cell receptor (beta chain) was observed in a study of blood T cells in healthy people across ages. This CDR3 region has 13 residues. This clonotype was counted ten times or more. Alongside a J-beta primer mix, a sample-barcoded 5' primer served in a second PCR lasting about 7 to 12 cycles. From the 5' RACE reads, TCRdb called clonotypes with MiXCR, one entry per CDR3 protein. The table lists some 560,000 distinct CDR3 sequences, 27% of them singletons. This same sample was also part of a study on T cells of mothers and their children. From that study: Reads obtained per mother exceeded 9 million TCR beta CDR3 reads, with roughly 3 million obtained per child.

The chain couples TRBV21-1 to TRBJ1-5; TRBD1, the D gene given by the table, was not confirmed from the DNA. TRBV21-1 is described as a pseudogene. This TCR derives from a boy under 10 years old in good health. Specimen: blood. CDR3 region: CASSDRGNQPQHF. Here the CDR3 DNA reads TGTGCCAGCAGTGACAGGGGAAATCAGCCCCAGCATTTT.